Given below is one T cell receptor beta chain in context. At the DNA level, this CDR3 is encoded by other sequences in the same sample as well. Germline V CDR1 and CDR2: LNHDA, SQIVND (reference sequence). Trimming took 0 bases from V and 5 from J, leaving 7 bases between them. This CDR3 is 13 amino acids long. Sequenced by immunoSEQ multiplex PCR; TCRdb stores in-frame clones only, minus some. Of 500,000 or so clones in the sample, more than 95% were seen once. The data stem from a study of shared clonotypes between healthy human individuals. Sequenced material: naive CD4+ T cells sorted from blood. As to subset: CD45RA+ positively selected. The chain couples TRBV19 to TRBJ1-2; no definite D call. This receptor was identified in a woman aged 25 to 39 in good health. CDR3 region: CASSIDLRYGYTF. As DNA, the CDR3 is TGTGCCAGTAGTATAGATCTACGGTATGGCTACACCTTC.